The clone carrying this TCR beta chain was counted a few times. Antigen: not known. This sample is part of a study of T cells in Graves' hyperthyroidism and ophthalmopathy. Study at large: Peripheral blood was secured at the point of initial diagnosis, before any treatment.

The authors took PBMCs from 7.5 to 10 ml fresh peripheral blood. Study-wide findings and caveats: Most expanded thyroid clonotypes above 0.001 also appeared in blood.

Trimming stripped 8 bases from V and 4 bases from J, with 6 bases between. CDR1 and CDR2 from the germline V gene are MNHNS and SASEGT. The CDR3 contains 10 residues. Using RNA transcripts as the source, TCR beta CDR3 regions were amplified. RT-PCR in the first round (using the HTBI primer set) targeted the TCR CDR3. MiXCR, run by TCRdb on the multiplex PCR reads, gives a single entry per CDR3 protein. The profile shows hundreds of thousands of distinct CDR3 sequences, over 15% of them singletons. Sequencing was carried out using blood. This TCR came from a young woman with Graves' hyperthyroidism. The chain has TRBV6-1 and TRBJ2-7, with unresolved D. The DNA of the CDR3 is TGTGCCAGCCCGTGGTACGAGCAGTACTTC. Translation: CASPWYEQYF.